The T cell receptor (beta chain) described here comes from a study of control samples from healthy donors and cancer patients. Profiled with immunoSEQ multiplex PCR; TCRdb holds only in-frame clones, not every one. Here the sample spans some 120,000 clones, more than 80% being singletons. V gave up 5 bases and J gave up 9 bases, with 29 bases separating them. The germline CDR1 and CDR2 sequences are SGHNT and YENEEA. CDR3 length: 18 residues. The sequencing sample was made of PBMCs. The receptor was isolated from a woman between 50 and 59 years old with colorectal cancer. The rearrangement joins TRBV11-3 to TRBJ2-1; D call uncertain. The DNA for the CDR3 is TGTGCCAGCAGCCAAACGGTCTGGCCTAGACCGCCGATGGGTGAGCAGTTCTTC. This translates into CASSQTVWPRPPMGEQFF.